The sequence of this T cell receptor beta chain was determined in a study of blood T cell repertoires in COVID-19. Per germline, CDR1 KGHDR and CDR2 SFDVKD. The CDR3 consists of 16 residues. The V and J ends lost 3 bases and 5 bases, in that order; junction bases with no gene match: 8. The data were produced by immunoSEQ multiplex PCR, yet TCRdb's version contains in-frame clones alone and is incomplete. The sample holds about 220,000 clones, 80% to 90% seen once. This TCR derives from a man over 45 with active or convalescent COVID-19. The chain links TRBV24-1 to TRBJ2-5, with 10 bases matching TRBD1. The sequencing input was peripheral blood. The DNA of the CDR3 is TGTGCCACCAGTGATACCCGGGACAGGGGAGGGGAGACCCAGTACTTC. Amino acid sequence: CATSDTRDRGGETQYF.